The 3 T cell receptor beta chains below were found in one sample sequenced in a study of blood T cell repertoires in COVID-19. Sequencing was performed with immunoSEQ multiplex PCR; in TCRdb, only in-frame clones are kept and a portion is missing. The sample consists of roughly 200,000 clones, around 83% of them appearing once. Sample: peripheral blood. The receptors come from a woman of 80 years or more with COVID-19, enrolled during active disease.

The chain joins TRBV20-1 to TRBJ1-2, with TRBD1 identical over 7 bases. The CDR3 consists of 13 residues. The germline CDR1 and CDR2 sequences are DFQATT and SNEGSKA (reference sequence). V was pared by 3 bases and J by 5 bases, with 6 bases of the junction left unmatched. CDR3 sequence reads: CSASGWDSYGYTF. The CDR3 bases are TGCAGTGCTAGTGGTTGGGACAGTTATGGCTACACCTTC.

The CDR3 loop is CASSLNRAPYEQYF. CDR3 DNA sequence: TGTGCCAGCAGTTTGAACAGGGCCCCCTACGAGCAGTACTTC. The chain combines TRBV28 with TRBJ2-7, with D maybe TRBD1 (6 bases). Trimming removed 3 bases from V and 2 bases from J, with 11 bases in between. Per the germline V gene, CDR1 is MDHEN and CDR2 is SYDVKM. This CDR3 comprises 14 residues.

The chain's CDR3 is CASSGAGGNTGELFF. DNA of the CDR3: TGTGCCAGCAGCGGAGCGGGGGGAAACACCGGGGAGCTGTTTTTT. The J gene is TRBJ2-2, the V gene TRBV7-9, with 9 nucleotides matching TRBD2. This CDR3 is built from 15 residues. J lost 2 bases, V lost 5 bases, and 3 bases had no gene match. Germline V gives CDR1 SEHNR, CDR2 FQNEAQ (reference sequence).